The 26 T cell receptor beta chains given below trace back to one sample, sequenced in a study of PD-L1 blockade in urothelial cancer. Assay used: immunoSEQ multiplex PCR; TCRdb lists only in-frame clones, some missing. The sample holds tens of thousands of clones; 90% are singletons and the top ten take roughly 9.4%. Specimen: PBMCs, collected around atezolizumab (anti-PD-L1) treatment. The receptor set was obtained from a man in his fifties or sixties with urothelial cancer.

The CDR3 sequence: CASSYSGALGNTIYF. For the CDR3, the DNA is TGTGCCAGCAGTTACTCGGGGGCTCTGGGAAACACCATATATTTT. The rearrangement joins TRBV6-6 to TRBJ1-3, with D tentatively TRBD1 (6 bases). The CDR3 extends over 15 amino acids. CDR1 is MNHNY, CDR2 SVGAGI, per germline (reference sequence). V lost 0 bases and J 4 bases, leaving 10 bases between the germline ends.

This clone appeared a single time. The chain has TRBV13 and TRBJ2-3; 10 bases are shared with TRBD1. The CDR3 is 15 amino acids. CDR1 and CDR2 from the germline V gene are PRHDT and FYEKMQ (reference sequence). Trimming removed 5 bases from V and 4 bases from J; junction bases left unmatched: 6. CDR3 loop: CASSPDRGVADTQYF. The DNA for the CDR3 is TGTGCCAGCAGCCCGGACAGGGGGGTTGCAGATACGCAGTATTTT.

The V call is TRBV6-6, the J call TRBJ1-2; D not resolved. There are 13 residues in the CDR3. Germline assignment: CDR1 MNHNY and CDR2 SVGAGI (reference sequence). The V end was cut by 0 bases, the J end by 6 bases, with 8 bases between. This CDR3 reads CASSYSGGDGYTF. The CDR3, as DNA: TGTGCCAGCAGTTACTCCGGCGGGGATGGCTACACCTTC.

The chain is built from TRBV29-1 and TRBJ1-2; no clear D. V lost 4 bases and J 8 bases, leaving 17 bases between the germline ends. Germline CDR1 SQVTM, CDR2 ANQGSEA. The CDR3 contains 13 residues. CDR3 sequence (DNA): TGCAGCGTTGGGGTCGAAAGGGCGGGCGGCTACACCTTC. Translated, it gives CSVGVERAGGYTF.

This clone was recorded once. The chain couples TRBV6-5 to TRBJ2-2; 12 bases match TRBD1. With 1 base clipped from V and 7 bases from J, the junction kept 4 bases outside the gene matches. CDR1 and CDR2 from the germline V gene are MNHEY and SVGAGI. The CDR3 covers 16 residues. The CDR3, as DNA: TGTGCCAGCAGTTACTTGGGACAGGGGGCGAGCGGGGAGCTGTTTTTT. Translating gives CASSYLGQGASGELFF.

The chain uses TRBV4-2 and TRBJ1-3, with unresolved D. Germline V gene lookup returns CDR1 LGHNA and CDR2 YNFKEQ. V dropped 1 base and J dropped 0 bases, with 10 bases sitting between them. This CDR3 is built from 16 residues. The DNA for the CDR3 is TGTGCCAGCAGCCAAGGCGAGGCAAACTCTGGAAACACCATATATTTT. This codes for CASSQGEANSGNTIYF.

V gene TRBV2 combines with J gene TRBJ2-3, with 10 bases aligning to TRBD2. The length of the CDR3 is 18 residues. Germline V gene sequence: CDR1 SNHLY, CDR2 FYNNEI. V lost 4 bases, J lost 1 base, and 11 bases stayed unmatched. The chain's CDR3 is CASSGVLAGDRGTDTQYF. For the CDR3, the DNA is TGTGCCAGCAGTGGGGTTCTAGCGGGGGATCGTGGCACAGATACGCAGTATTTT. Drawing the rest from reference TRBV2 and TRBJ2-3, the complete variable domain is EPEVTQTPSHQVTQMGQEVILRCVPISNHLYFYWYRQILGQKVEFLVSFYNNEISEKSEIFDDQFSVERPDGSNFTLKIRSTKLEDSAMYFCASSGVLAGDRGTDTQYFGPGTRLTVL.

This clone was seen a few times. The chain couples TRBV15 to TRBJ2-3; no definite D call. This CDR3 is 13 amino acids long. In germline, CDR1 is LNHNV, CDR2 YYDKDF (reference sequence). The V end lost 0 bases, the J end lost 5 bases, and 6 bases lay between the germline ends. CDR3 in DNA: TGTGCCACCAGCAGAGATCGGAGAGATACGCAGTATTTT. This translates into CATSRDRRDTQYF. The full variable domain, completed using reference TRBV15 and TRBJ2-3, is DAMVIQNPRYQVTQFGKPVTLSCSQTLNHNVMYWYQQKSSQAPKLLFHYYDKDFNNEADTPDNFQSRRPNTSFCFLDIRSPGLGDTAMYLCATSRDRRDTQYFGPGTRLTVL.

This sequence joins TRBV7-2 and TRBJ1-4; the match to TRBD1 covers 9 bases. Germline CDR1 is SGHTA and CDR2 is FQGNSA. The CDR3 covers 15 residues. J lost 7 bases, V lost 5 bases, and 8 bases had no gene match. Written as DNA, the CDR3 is TGTGCCAGCAGCCTAACCGGGACAGGGTCTGAAAAACTGTTTTTT. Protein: CASSLTGTGSEKLFF. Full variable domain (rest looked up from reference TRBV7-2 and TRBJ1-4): GAGVSQSPSNKVTEKGKDVELRCDPISGHTALYWYRQSLGQGLEFLIYFQGNSAPDKSGLPSDRFSAERTGGSVSTLTIQRTQQEDSAVYLCASSLTGTGSEKLFFGSGTQLSVL.

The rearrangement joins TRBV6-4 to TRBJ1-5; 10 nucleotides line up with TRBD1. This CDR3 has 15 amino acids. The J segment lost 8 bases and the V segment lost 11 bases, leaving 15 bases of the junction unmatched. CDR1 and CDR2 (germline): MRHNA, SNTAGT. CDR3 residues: CAFKTGGPVSEPQHF. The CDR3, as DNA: TGTGCCTTCAAGACAGGGGGCCCCGTCTCAGAGCCCCAGCATTTT.

The chain's CDR3 is CASSTTTGDRQPQHF. CDR3 nucleotide sequence: TGTGCCAGCAGTACTACGACAGGGGACCGGCAGCCCCAGCATTTT. This chain links TRBV28 with TRBJ1-5, with 8 bases matching TRBD1. From germline, CDR1 is MDHEN and CDR2 SYDVKM. J was trimmed by 7 bases and V by 5 bases; bases with no gene match: 10. The CDR3 loop spans 15 amino acids.

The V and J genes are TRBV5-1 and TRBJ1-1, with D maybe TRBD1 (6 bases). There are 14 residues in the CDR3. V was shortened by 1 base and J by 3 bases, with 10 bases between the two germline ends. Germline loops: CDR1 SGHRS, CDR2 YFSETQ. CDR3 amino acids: CASSLTGPDTEAFF. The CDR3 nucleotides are TGCGCCAGCAGCTTGACAGGGCCGGACACTGAAGCTTTCTTT.

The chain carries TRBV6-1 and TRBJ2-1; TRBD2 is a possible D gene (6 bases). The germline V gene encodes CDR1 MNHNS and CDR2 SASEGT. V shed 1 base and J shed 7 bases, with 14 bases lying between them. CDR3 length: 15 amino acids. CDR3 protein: CASSEGPAGLNEQFF. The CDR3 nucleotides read TGTGCCAGCAGTGAAGGCCCAGCGGGCCTGAATGAGCAGTTCTTC.

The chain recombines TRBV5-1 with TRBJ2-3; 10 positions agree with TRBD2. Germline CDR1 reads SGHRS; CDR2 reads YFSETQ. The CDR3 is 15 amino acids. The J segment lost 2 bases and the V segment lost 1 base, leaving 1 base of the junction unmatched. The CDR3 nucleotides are TGCGCCAGCAGCTTGACTAGCGGGAACACAGATACGCAGTATTTT. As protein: CASSLTSGNTDTQYF.

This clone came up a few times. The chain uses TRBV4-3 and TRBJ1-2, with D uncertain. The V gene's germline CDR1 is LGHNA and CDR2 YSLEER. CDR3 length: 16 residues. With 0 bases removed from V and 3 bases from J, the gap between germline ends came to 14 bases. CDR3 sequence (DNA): TGCGCCAGCAGCCAAGATAGTACACCGGAGTACTATGGCTACACCTTC. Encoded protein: CASSQDSTPEYYGYTF.

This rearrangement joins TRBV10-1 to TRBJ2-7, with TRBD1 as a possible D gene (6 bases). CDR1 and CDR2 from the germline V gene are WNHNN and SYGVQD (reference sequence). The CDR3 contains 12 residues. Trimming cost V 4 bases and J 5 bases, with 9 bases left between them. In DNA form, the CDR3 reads TGCGCCAGCAGTGGACAGGCCAACGAGCAGTACTTC. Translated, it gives CASSGQANEQYF.

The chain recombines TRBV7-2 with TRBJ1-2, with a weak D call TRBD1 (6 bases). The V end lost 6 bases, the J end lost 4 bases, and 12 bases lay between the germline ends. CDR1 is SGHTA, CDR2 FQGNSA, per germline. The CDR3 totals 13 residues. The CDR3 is CASSSGVGYGYTF. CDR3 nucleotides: TGTGCCAGCAGTTCAGGGGTCGGCTATGGCTACACCTTC.

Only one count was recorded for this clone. The CDR3, as DNA: TGTGCCAGCAGCCAAGATCACGGAGGGCTGGGACCGGGAAACACCATATATTTT. Amino acid sequence: CASSQDHGGLGPGNTIYF. The chain carries TRBV4-2 and TRBJ1-3; possibly TRBD1 for D (5 bases). This CDR3 is 18 amino acids long. V dropped 0 bases and J dropped 4 bases, with 19 bases sitting between them. The germline V gene has CDR1 LGHNA and CDR2 YNFKEQ.

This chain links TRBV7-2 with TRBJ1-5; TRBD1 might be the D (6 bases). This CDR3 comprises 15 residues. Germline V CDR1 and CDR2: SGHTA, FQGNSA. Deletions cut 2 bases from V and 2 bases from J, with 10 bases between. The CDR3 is CASSLSGVGNQPQHF. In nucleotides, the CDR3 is TGTGCCAGCAGCTTATCAGGGGTGGGCAATCAGCCCCAGCATTTT.

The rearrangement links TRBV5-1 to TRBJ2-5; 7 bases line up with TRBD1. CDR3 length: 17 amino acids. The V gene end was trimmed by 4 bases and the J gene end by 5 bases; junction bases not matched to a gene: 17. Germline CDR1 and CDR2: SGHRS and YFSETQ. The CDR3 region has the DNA TGCGCCAGCAGCCCACTCGGACAGTCAGGGGGTTGGGAGACCCAGTACTTC. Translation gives CASSPLGQSGGWETQYF.

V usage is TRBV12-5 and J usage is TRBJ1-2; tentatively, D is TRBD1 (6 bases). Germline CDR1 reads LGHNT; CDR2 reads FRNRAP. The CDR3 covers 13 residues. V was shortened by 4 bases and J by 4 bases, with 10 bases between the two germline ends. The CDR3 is CASGSSGAYGYTF. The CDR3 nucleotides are TGTGCTAGTGGTTCTTCAGGGGCCTATGGCTACACCTTC.

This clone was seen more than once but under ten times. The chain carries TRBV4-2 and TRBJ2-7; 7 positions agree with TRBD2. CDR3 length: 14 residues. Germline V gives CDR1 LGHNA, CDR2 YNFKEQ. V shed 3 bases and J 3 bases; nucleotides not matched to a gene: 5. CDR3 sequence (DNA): TGTGCCAGCAGCCAGTCGCCGGGGGGCTACGAGCAGTACTTC. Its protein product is CASSQSPGGYEQYF.

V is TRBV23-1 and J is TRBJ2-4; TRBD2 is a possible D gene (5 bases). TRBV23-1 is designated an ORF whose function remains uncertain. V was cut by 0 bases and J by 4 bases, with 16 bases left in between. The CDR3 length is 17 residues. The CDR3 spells CASSQSRAPGKKNIQYF. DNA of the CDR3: TGCGCCAGCAGTCAATCAAGAGCTCCCGGGAAGAAAAACATTCAGTACTTC.

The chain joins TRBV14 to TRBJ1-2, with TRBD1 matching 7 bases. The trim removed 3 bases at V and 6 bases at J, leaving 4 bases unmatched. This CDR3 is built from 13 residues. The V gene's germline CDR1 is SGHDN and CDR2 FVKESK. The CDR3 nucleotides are TGTGCCAGCAGCCAGATGCAGGGGGATGGCTACACCTTC. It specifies CASSQMQGDGYTF.

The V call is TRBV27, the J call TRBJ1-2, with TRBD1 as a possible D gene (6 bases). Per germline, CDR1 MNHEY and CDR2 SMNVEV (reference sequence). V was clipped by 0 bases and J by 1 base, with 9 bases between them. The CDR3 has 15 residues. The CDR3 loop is CASSLSQGINYGYTF. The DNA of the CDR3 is TGTGCCAGCAGTTTATCACAGGGTATTAACTATGGCTACACCTTC.

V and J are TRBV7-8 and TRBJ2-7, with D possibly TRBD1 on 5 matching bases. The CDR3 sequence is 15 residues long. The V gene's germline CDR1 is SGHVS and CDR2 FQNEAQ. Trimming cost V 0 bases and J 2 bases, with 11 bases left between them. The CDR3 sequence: CASSLAQAGPYEQYF. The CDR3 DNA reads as TGTGCCAGCAGCTTAGCGCAGGCAGGGCCCTACGAGCAGTACTTC.